The next 17 T cell receptor beta chains were all read from a single sample in a study of CD8 T cells in Susac syndrome. Random hexamers primed reverse transcription of about 0.45 to 1 ug RNA. TCRdb reprocessed the immunoSEQ multiplex PCR reads via MiXCR and lists one record per CDR3 protein. The sample shows about 180,000 distinct CDR3 sequences, about 93% of them seen only once. Specimen: CD4+ T cells from PBMCs. These receptors all come from a human donor with Susac syndrome.

The rearrangement uses TRBV7-6 and TRBJ2-2; TRBD2 aligns across 13 bases. The CDR3 is made up of 20 amino acids. Germline V gene data show CDR1 as SGHVS and CDR2 as FNYEAQ. The trim removed 4 bases at V and 5 bases at J, leaving 16 bases unmatched. The chain's CDR3 is CASSSQRHRTSGGTTGELFF. The CDR3 DNA is TGTGCCAGCAGCTCGCAAAGACATAGGACTAGCGGGGGCACTACCGGGGAGCTGTTTTTT.

The chain carries TRBV20-1 and TRBJ2-7; TRBD2 aligns across 9 bases. Germline lookup yields CDR1 DFQATT and CDR2 SNEGSKA (reference sequence). J gave up 5 bases and V 3 bases, and 11 bases lay outside the gene matches. There are 15 residues in the CDR3. The CDR3 spells CSASDTGTSTHEQYF. The CDR3 coding sequence is TGCAGTGCTAGTGATACCGGGACTAGCACCCACGAGCAGTACTTC.

This chain links TRBV7-2 with TRBJ2-5; D possibly matches TRBD1 or TRBD2 (5 bases each). The germline V gene has CDR1 SGHTA and CDR2 FQGNSA. The ends were cut back, 0 bases at V and 1 base at J, with 6 bases in the middle. This CDR3 spans 14 amino acids. CDR3 in DNA: TGTGCCAGCAGCTTAGCGGGACCCCAAGAGACCCAGTACTTC. It specifies CASSLAGPQETQYF.

The V gene is TRBV10-3, the J gene TRBJ2-5; TRBD1 matches at 9 bases. Germline values: CDR1 ENHRY, CDR2 SYGVKD. V shed 6 bases and J 5 bases; nucleotides not matched to a gene: 10. This CDR3 has 15 residues. CDR3 region: CAIRGGTGRHETQYF. In nucleotides, the CDR3 is TGTGCCATCAGAGGGGGGACAGGGAGGCACGAGACCCAGTACTTC.

V usage is TRBV6-6 and J usage is TRBJ2-5, with 7 bases identical to TRBD2. The CDR3 runs 15 residues. V lost 0 bases to trimming and J lost 0 bases; unmatched junction nucleotides: 1. Germline V gene data show CDR1 as MNHNY and CDR2 as SVGAGI (reference sequence). The chain's CDR3 is CASSYSGGDQETQYF. In nucleotides, the CDR3 is TGTGCCAGCAGTTACTCGGGAGGGGACCAAGAGACCCAGTACTTC.

As for this clonotype: One junction end does not reproduce the germline sequence, and a read error may be involved. The V gene is TRBV15, the J gene TRBJ1-6; no clear D. From germline, CDR1 is LNHNV and CDR2 YYDKDF (reference sequence). The CDR3 extends over 19 amino acids. CDR3 DNA: TGTGCCACCAGCAGAAGAGTTTACCGTACAAGCTCCTATAATTCACCCCTTCACTTT. Protein sequence: CATSRRVYRTSSYNSPLHF.

The chain is built from TRBV2 and TRBJ1-1, with 8 bases lining up with TRBD1. The CDR3 is 12 residues long. Germline CDR1 SNHLY, CDR2 FYNNEI. The trim removed 7 bases at V and 5 bases at J, leaving 3 bases unmatched. The DNA of the CDR3 is TGTGCCAGCAATACAGGGGGTACTGAAGCTTTCTTT. This codes for CASNTGGTEAFF.

This clonotype was seen a single time. This chain links TRBV15 with TRBJ2-1; D is uncertain. The CDR3 length is 16 residues. The germline V gene has CDR1 LNHNV and CDR2 YYDKDF (reference sequence). V was pared by 0 bases and J by 3 bases, with 12 bases between. CDR3 sequence (DNA): TGTGCCACCAGCAGAGATTTAATGGTAAACTACAATGAGCAGTTCTTC. This encodes CATSRDLMVNYNEQFF.

The chain joins TRBV6-2 or TRBV6-3 to TRBJ2-1; D call uncertain. The CDR3 length is 15 residues. Germline V gene sequence: CDR1 MNHEY, CDR2 SVGEGT. V dropped 4 bases and J dropped 6 bases, with 16 bases sitting between them. In DNA form, the CDR3 reads TGTGCCAGCAGTTCCGACCGCCCGGAGAGCAATGAGCAGTTCTTC. It encodes CASSSDRPESNEQFF.

This clonotype came up once. The chain joins TRBV7-9 to TRBJ1-5; 7 nucleotides agree with TRBD1. There are 18 residues in the CDR3. The V gene end was trimmed by 0 bases and the J gene end by 1 base; junction bases not matched to a gene: 9. Germline V gene sequence: CDR1 SEHNR, CDR2 FQNEAQ (reference sequence). The CDR3 DNA reads TGTGCCAGCAGCTTAGCTTTGGGACAGACGGGAAGCAATCAGCCCCAGCATTTT. Protein sequence: CASSLALGQTGSNQPQHF.

The rearrangement joins TRBV20-1 to TRBJ2-5; D possibly corresponds to TRBD2 (5 bases). Trimming removed 1 base from V and 2 bases from J, with 11 bases in between. Germline V gene lookup returns CDR1 DFQATT and CDR2 SNEGSKA (reference sequence). The CDR3 has 14 residues. This CDR3 reads CSARGGSVQETQYF. DNA for the CDR3: TGCAGTGCTAGAGGTGGGAGCGTACAAGAGACCCAGTACTTC.

The V gene is TRBV27, the J gene TRBJ2-5; no clear D gene. The CDR3 is made up of 13 amino acids. Germline CDR1 MNHEY, CDR2 SMNVEV (reference sequence). V lost 2 bases to trimming and J lost 3 bases, with 7 bases between them. CDR3 nucleotides: TGTGCCAGCAGTTTAGACGGAGAAGAGACCCAGTACTTC. Translated, it gives CASSLDGEETQYF.

A single count supports this clonotype. V is TRBV7-2 and J is TRBJ1-5; D perhaps matches TRBD1 (6 bases). Deletions cut 0 bases from V and 7 bases from J, with 13 bases between. Germline V CDR1 and CDR2: SGHTA, FQGNSA. This CDR3 has 15 amino acids. The DNA of the CDR3 is TGTGCCAGCAGCTTAGCAGGGGGGGGAGCCCAGCCCCAGCATTTT. Translation: CASSLAGGGAQPQHF.

This rearrangement joins TRBV5-4 to TRBJ2-5; D gene unclear. Between the trimmed V and J ends, which lost 1 base and 5 bases, there was a span of 12 bases. In germline, CDR1 is SGHNT, CDR2 YYREEE (reference sequence). CDR3 length equals 14 residues. The CDR3, as DNA: TGTGCCAGCAGCTTGTCCCGCCAGTGGGAGACCCAGTACTTC. Translated, it gives CASSLSRQWETQYF. Together with reference TRBV5-4 and TRBJ2-5, the CDR3 gives the full variable domain: ETGVTQSPTHLIKTRGQQVTLRCSSQSGHNTVSWYQQALGQGPQFIFQYYREEENGRGNFPPRFSGLQFPNYSSELNVNALELDDSALYLCASSLSRQWETQYFGPGTRLLVL.

V and J are TRBV6-2 or TRBV6-3 and TRBJ2-1; D gene unclear. The V and J ends lost 4 bases and 8 bases respectively, with 12 bases between them. The CDR3 sequence is 13 residues long. The V gene's germline CDR1 is MNHEY and CDR2 SVGEGT. CDR3: CASSSGPRHEQFF. In nucleotides, the CDR3 is TGTGCCAGCAGTTCAGGTCCCCGCCATGAGCAGTTCTTC.

The chain uses TRBV19 and TRBJ1-2; TRBD1 might be the D (6 bases). CDR1 and CDR2 (germline): LNHDA, SQIVND (reference sequence). V lost 5 bases and J lost 7, with 23 bases in between. This CDR3 has 16 residues. CDR3 sequence: CASSPHHRESASGYTF. The DNA of the CDR3 is TGTGCCAGTAGTCCCCATCACAGGGAGTCCGCAAGTGGCTACACCTTC.

This chain joins TRBV7-2 and TRBJ2-6, with D tentatively TRBD2 (5 bases). Trimming stripped 5 bases from V and 3 bases from J, with 23 bases between. The CDR3 runs to 19 residues. Germline V gives CDR1 SGHTA, CDR2 FQGNSA. The CDR3 nucleotides are TGTGCCAGCAGCCCGGGATTGGGCAGTCGGCTCTTTGGGGCCAACGTCCTGACTTTC. Translation gives CASSPGLGSRLFGANVLTF.